This record looks at one T cell receptor beta chain sequence and its context. What this receptor recognizes is not known. No base-level quality is on record; no much larger clone is a single base apart. The treatment or condition label for this specimen denotes: allogeneic hematopoietic cell transplantation with graft depleted of TCRalphabeta T cells and CD19 B cells. The transplant recipients were children given TCRalphabeta/CD19-depleted allogeneic hematopoietic cell grafts. Libraries were constructed by PCR. The listed sequencing device is Illumina HiSeq 2500. TCR library preparation used molecular barcoding, with unique molecular identifiers applied to normalize quantification of the TCRbeta repertoire. TCRdb trimmed the raw reads at Q25, called clones with MiXCR and kept productive beta chains. Rows with a matching CDR3 protein are joined into one entry that keeps the most common DNA and genes. This sample gives around 800,000 distinct CDR3 sequences in total; roughly 15% of them show up just once. The ten most abundant clones make up about 4.6% of the sample.

This specimen comes from a study of T-cell reconstitution after alpha-beta-depleted transplantation in children listed by TCRdb under 2016. Regarding the research as a whole: Using TCR repertoire profiling, the study quantitatively followed how T-cell immune reconstitution unfolded in children after TCRalphabeta/CD19-depleted allogeneic hematopoietic cell transplantation.

Beyond this particular receptor, the publication reports: In some patients, the high TCRbeta diversity seen at day 60 was put down to recipient T cells and intrathymic progenitors that had survived conditioning. Hyperexpanded clone frequencies declined over subsequent months; after one year, T-cell counts and TCRbeta diversity were mostly attributed to newly produced T cells. Apparently early alphabetaT-cell count recovery about two months after transplant reportedly relied on only several hundred rapidly expanded clones derived from non-depleted graft cells.

Taken from the germline V gene, the CDR1 and CDR2 loops are SGHRS and YFSETQ. From the cysteine through the phenylalanine, the CDR3 covers 16 amino acids. CDR3 DNA is the only sequence kept; it has 48 bases, read in frame from the first base. V lost 1 base and J lost 6 bases, and the count of bases not matched to a germline gene is 9. The sequence derives from a male patient between 5 and 17 years old who had a stem cell transplant for acute lymphoblastic leukemia, so the T cells may come from the graft donor. The chain was built from TRBV5-1 and TRBJ2-1; TRBD1 aligns with 8 central bases. The sample in question was PBMCs, mostly from graft donor cells, obtained 360 days after TCRalphabeta/CD19-depleted stem cell transplant. The CDR3 is CASSLRWTGPVNEQFF. Here is the DNA: TGCGCCAGCAGCTTGCGGTGGACAGGGCCCGTCAATGAGCAGTTCTTC.